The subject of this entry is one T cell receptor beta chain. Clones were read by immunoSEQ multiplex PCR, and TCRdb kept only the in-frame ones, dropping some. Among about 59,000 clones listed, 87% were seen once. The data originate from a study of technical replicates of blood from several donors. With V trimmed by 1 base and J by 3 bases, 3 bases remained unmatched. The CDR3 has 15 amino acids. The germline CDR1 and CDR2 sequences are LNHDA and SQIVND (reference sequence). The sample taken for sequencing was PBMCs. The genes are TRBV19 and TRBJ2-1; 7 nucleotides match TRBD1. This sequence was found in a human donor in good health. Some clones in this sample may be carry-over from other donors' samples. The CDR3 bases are TGTGCCAGTAGTATAGGACAGGGATACTACAATGAGCAGTTCTTC. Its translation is CASSIGQGYYNEQFF.